This TCR beta chain was sequenced during a study of shared clonotypes between healthy human individuals. Looked up from germline, CDR1 is SEHNR and CDR2 is FQNEAQ (reference sequence). The CDR3 spans 11 residues. V dropped 11 bases and J dropped 6; count of bases not matched to a gene: 5. Naive CD8 populations comprised CD45RO-negative cells positively selected for CCR7, excluding terminally differentiated effector memory CD45RA+ cells. Generated by immunoSEQ multiplex PCR, the TCRdb table keeps only in-frame clones and is missing some. Here the sample spans about 2.1 million clones, approximately 94% being singletons.

This receptor was taken from a man aged 18 to 30 in good health. Some clones in this sample may be carry-over from other donors' samples. J is TRBJ2-3 and V is TRBV7-9; 7 bases are a match to TRBD1. The specimen sequenced was naive CD8+ T cells from PBMCs. Written as DNA, the CDR3 is TGTGCCGGACTGACAGGGGATACGCAGTATTTT. This translates into CAGLTGDTQYF.